This T cell receptor (beta chain) comes out of a study of beta chain features in type 1 diabetes. This clone turned up a few times. V dropped 3 bases and J dropped 6; count of bases not matched to a gene: 7. Germline CDR1 SEHNR, CDR2 FQNEAQ (reference sequence). CDR3 length: 15 residues. Every bit of the isolated RNA underwent reverse transcription, so sequencing read expressed TCRB transcripts. Data came from immunoSEQ multiplex PCR; TCRdb stores just in-frame clones and leaves some out. The sample records roughly 170,000 clones, more than 10% being singletons. The V call is TRBV7-9, the J call TRBJ1-4, with TRBD1 identical over 7 bases. The sequenced material came from central memory CD4+ T cells from blood. The sequence was collected from a woman aged 18-29 years in good health. CDR3 sequence reads: CASSLNRDSYEKLFF. The CDR3 bases are TGTGCCAGCAGCTTGAATCGGGACAGTTATGAAAAACTGTTTTTT.